The text below deals with one TCR beta chain. The antigen is not known. This specimen comes from a study of human versus mouse CDR3 diversity and MHC coevolution. Study-wide background: immunoSEQ was reported to reach one in 200,000 T cells sensitivity. Points from the study as a whole: Compared with mice, human CDR3s carried more deletions and insertions on average. Six MHC II alleles selected the human T cells.

Generated by immunoSEQ multiplex PCR, the TCRdb table keeps only in-frame clones and is missing some. This table has roughly 81,000 clones, about 93% appearing once. This CDR3 is 13 amino acids long. V dropped 5 bases and J dropped 0 bases, with 7 bases sitting between them. Germline CDR1 SGHTA, CDR2 FQGNSA. The TCR was taken from a person between 25 and 69 years old in good health. Sequencing was performed on naive CD4+ T cells from blood. The subset was: CD45RO-negative CD62L-positive naive CD4 T cells. This chain uses TRBV7-2 with TRBJ1-1; D unresolved. Here the CDR3 DNA reads TGTGCCAGCAGCCGACTTTTGAACACTGAAGCTTTCTTT. It specifies CASSRLLNTEAFF.